This T cell receptor beta chain was recovered during a study of blood T cell repertoires in COVID-19. On the study more broadly: Acute and convalescent COVID-19 specimens originated in the United States, Italy and Spain. T cells, B-cell-depleted T cells, or PBMCs provided the cDNA or gDNA that served as material.

The CDR3 sequence is 17 residues long. The V gene's germline CDR1 is MDHEN and CDR2 SYDVKM. The V segment lost 3 bases and the J segment 4 bases; nucleotides outside the gene matches: 11. The protocol was immunoSEQ multiplex PCR, while the TCRdb copy is restricted to in-frame clones and leaves out a portion. The data show fewer than 350,000 clones, around 89% seen once. This receptor was identified in a woman younger than 35 with acute COVID-19. The rearrangement uses TRBV28 and TRBJ1-2; the match to TRBD1 covers 10 bases. The sample taken for sequencing was PBMCs or T cells enriched from blood (not recorded which). CDR3 in amino acids: CASSLDRQGQGIYGYTF. The CDR3 coding sequence is TGTGCCAGCAGTTTGGACCGACAGGGACAGGGGATCTATGGCTACACCTTC.